A single sample gave rise to the 12 T cell receptor beta chains below, sequenced in a study of blood T cell repertoires in COVID-19. Sequenced by immunoSEQ multiplex PCR; TCRdb stores in-frame clones only, minus some. The table has a few hundred thousand clones, approximately 90% seen once. Sequencing used PBMCs or T cells enriched from blood (not recorded which). The receptors stem from a man aged 30 to 45 who had recovered from COVID-19.

The chain uses TRBV5-1 and TRBJ1-3, with a weak D call TRBD1 (6 bases). Germline values: CDR1 SGHRS, CDR2 YFSETQ. V lost 4 bases and J lost 8, with 10 bases in between. There are 12 residues in the CDR3. Written as DNA, the CDR3 is TGCGCCAGCAGCCTACAGGGAGACACCATATATTTT. It is translated as CASSLQGDTIYF.

The count of this clone is one. The rearrangement joins TRBV5-1 to TRBJ1-4, with 7 bases matching TRBD1. The V gene end was trimmed by 4 bases and the J gene end by 8 bases; junction bases not matched to a gene: 14. The CDR3 loop spans 16 amino acids. Germline lookup yields CDR1 SGHRS and CDR2 YFSETQ. The chain's CDR3 is CASSPAVRQGSEKLFF. For the CDR3, the DNA is TGCGCCAGCAGCCCCGCGGTTAGACAGGGTAGCGAAAAACTGTTTTTT.

J is TRBJ1-2 and V is TRBV27; 7 nucleotides agree with TRBD1. CDR1 MNHEY and CDR2 SMNVEV come from the germline V gene (reference sequence). Trimming took 4 bases from V and 13 from J; bases not matched to a gene: 9. CDR3 size: 12 residues. Here the CDR3 DNA reads TGTGCCAGCAGTTCCTACAGACAGGGTCTCACCTTC. Translated, it gives CASSSYRQGLTF.

This rearrangement joins TRBV28 to TRBJ2-2; 11 bases fit TRBD1. The CDR3 is 19 residues long. Germline trimming cut 5 bases from V and 4 bases from J; bases unmatched to any gene: 15. CDR1 MDHEN and CDR2 SYDVKM come from the germline V gene. The CDR3 bases are TGTGCCAGCAGTCCCACCACTCCCGGACAGGGGGCGTTCACCGGGGAGCTGTTTTTT. Its protein product is CASSPTTPGQGAFTGELFF. Full variable domain (remainder filled in from reference TRBV28 and TRBJ2-2): DVKVTQSSRYLVKRTGEKVFLECVQDMDHENMFWYRQDPGLGLRLIYFSYDVKMKEKGDIPEGYSVSREKKERFSLILESASTNQTSMYLCASSPTTPGQGAFTGELFFGEGSRLTVL.

The chain links TRBV4-1 to TRBJ1-2, with 7 bases lining up with TRBD1. The CDR3 totals 16 residues. Germline V lookup: CDR1 MGHRA, CDR2 YSYEKL. V lost 3 bases, J lost 0 bases, and 7 bases stayed unmatched. CDR3 region: CASSQVSGGANYGYTF. CDR3 nucleotides: TGCGCCAGCAGCCAGGTATCAGGGGGTGCTAACTATGGCTACACCTTC.

V and J are TRBV7-2 and TRBJ2-1; no clear D gene. V lost 2 bases and J lost 7, with 6 bases in between. The germline V gene encodes CDR1 SGHTA and CDR2 FQGNSA. This CDR3 is built from 12 residues. CDR3 sequence reads: CASSLKRNEQFF. CDR3 bases: TGTGCCAGCAGCTTAAAGAGAAATGAGCAGTTCTTC.

This chain links TRBV2 with TRBJ1-5; a possible D gene is TRBD1 (6 bases). Germline loops: CDR1 SNHLY, CDR2 FYNNEI. This CDR3 has 14 residues. Trimming pared 5 bases from V and 5 bases from J, leaving 13 bases between. The CDR3 nucleotides are TGTGCCAGCAGTACGCAGGGGCGGTATCAGCCCCAGCATTTT. Encoded protein: CASSTQGRYQPQHF.

The genes are TRBV29-1 and TRBJ1-1; D is uncertain. Per germline, CDR1 SQVTM and CDR2 ANQGSEA. V was pared by 4 bases and J by 0 bases, with 9 bases between. The length of the CDR3 is 13 residues. The CDR3 region has the DNA TGCAGCGTTGTTTGGCCCATGAACACTGAAGCTTTCTTT. It codes for CSVVWPMNTEAFF.

V is TRBV5-1 and J is TRBJ2-7, with 12 bases that match TRBD2. Germline-derived CDR1 and CDR2 are SGHRS and YFSETQ. The length of the CDR3 is 16 residues. V lost 3 bases and J lost 1; bases outside the gene matches: 5. This CDR3 is CASSSSTSGGSYEQYF. CDR3 nucleotides: TGCGCCAGCAGCTCTTCCACTAGCGGGGGGTCCTACGAGCAGTACTTC. The variable domain in full, with the rest retrieved from reference TRBV5-1 and TRBJ2-7, is KAGVTQTPRYLIKTRGQQVTLSCSPISGHRSVSWYQQTPGQGLQFLFEYFSETQRNKGNFPGRFSGRQFSNSRSEMNVSTLELGDSALYLCASSSSTSGGSYEQYFGPGTRLTVT.

J is TRBJ2-1 and V is TRBV10-3, with D hard to call. Trimming shortened V by 6 bases and J by 2 bases, and 17 bases separated the two germline ends. Looked up from germline, CDR1 is ENHRY and CDR2 is SYGVKD. The CDR3 is 16 amino acids. The CDR3: CAISRGSTSTYNEQFF. The CDR3 region has the DNA TGTGCCATCAGCCGCGGAAGTACAAGTACCTACAATGAGCAGTTCTTC.

The V gene is TRBV10-1, the J gene TRBJ1-3; D gene unclear. Trimming cost V 6 bases and J 0 bases, with 9 bases left between them. The CDR3 totals 14 residues. Germline V gene sequence: CDR1 WNHNN, CDR2 SYGVQD (reference sequence). CDR3 coding DNA: TGCGCCAGCAGAGACGGCGGCTCTGGAAACACCATATATTTT. Amino acids: CASRDGGSGNTIYF.

This chain links TRBV5-1 with TRBJ1-4, with 12 bases lining up with TRBD1. Germline V CDR1 and CDR2: SGHRS, YFSETQ. V shed 4 bases and J 2 bases; nucleotides not matched to a gene: 3. The CDR3 spans 16 residues. In DNA form, the CDR3 reads TGCGCCAGCAGCACCGGGACAGGGGGCACTAATGAAAAACTGTTTTTT. It is translated as CASSTGTGGTNEKLFF.